The 5 T cell receptor beta chains below were found in one sample sequenced in a study of T cells after yellow fever vaccination. Each CDR3 protein gets one entry after TCRdb re-called the 5' RACE reads with MiXCR. The sample records about 330,000 distinct CDR3 sequences, 7% to 9% being singletons. Sequences were derived from PBMCs, sampled roughly 45 days after the first yellow fever vaccination. The source of these receptors is a man younger than 30 who received the YFV17D yellow fever vaccine.

This clonotype has only a few counts. V is TRBV4-1 and J is TRBJ2-1; no definite D call. CDR3 length equals 15 residues. Germline loops: CDR1 MGHRA, CDR2 YSYEKL. Trimming removed 1 base from V and 5 bases from J, with 12 bases in between. The CDR3 DNA reads TGCGCCAGCAGCCAAGGGGGTTTACCGAACAATGAGCAGTTCTTC. Translated: CASSQGGLPNNEQFF.

This clonotype came up a few times. The CDR3 spells CASRRTSQETQYF. The CDR3 DNA follows: TGTGCCAGCAGGAGGACTAGTCAAGAGACCCAGTACTTC. The chain has TRBV6-1 and TRBJ2-5; the match to TRBD2 covers 7 bases. Trimming at V came to 6 bases and at J to 2 bases, leaving 3 bases not matched to a gene. This CDR3 contains 13 residues. Germline loops: CDR1 MNHNS, CDR2 SASEGT.

This clonotype was observed a handful of times. The V call is TRBV11-2, the J call TRBJ2-5; D not resolved. In germline, CDR1 is SGHAT, CDR2 FQNNGV. The length of the CDR3 is 14 residues. The V end lost 2 bases, the J end lost 5 bases, and 12 bases lay between the germline ends. The CDR3 loop reads CASSLIPSPETQYF. DNA for the CDR3: TGTGCCAGCAGCTTAATTCCGTCCCCCGAGACCCAGTACTTC.

The chain uses TRBV19 and TRBJ1-2; D uncertain. Trimming removed 7 bases from V and 0 bases from J, with 12 bases in between. Looked up from germline, CDR1 is LNHDA and CDR2 is SQIVND (reference sequence). This CDR3 has 14 residues. CDR3 loop: CASTQATANYGYTF. CDR3 DNA sequence: TGTGCCAGTACCCAGGCGACCGCTAACTATGGCTACACCTTC.

The chain has TRBV4-1 and TRBJ2-7; TRBD2 is a possible D gene (6 bases). The CDR3 totals 16 residues. Trimming took 4 bases from V and 4 from J, leaving 20 bases between them. From germline, CDR1 is MGHRA and CDR2 YSYEKL. CDR3 nucleotides: TGCGCCAGCAGCCCTATGTCCCCGGGGGAGGAATACGAGCAGTACTTC. Its protein is CASSPMSPGEEYEQYF.